This T cell receptor (beta chain) was recorded in a study of blood T cell repertoires in COVID-19. On the study more broadly: Both acute and convalescent COVID-19 samples were obtained from the United States, Italy and Spain.

Germline V gene data show CDR1 as MNHEY and CDR2 as SVGAGI. Trimming left V 6 bases short and J 0 bases short, with 9 bases between. The CDR3 sequence is 14 residues long. Seattle patients were enrolled while actively infected and followed longitudinally. As processed by the authors: Amplification of reference gene primers was used by the study to estimate nucleated cell counts. The protocol was immunoSEQ multiplex PCR, while the TCRdb copy is restricted to in-frame clones and leaves out a portion. V, J and clone size are taken as reported in that table, and D and trimming were inferred from the DNA itself. In the table there are over 85,000 clones, approximately 86% of which are singletons.

The chain uses TRBV6-5 and TRBJ1-3; D is undetermined. The receptor was derived from a woman aged 45-60 years with COVID-19, enrolled during active disease. Input material: peripheral blood. The CDR3 region is CASRPPSSGNTIYF. CDR3 sequence (DNA): TGTGCCAGCAGACCACCGAGCTCTGGAAACACCATATATTTT.